The rows below give T cell receptor beta chains drawn from one sample of a study of blood T cell repertoires in COVID-19. Libraries were prepared by immunoSEQ multiplex PCR; TCRdb keeps only in-frame clonotypes and omits some of them. The repertoire includes approximately 160,000 clones, roughly 82% of them detected once, and around 7.2% sits in the top ten. Sequenced material: peripheral blood. The receptor set was obtained from a woman aged 50 to 60 in a cohort sampled during active or convalescent COVID-19. Both conserved end residues are trimmed from each CDR3.

cdr3_aa: ASSPGLAGAGHYQETQY
v_call: TRBV3-1/TRBV3-2

cdr3_aa: ASSPRHKDRGKGDQPQH
v_call: TRBV9

cdr3_aa: ASSSRLAGSTDTQY
v_call: TRBV7-8

cdr3_aa: ASSLGQSDTQY
v_call: TRBV9

cdr3_aa: ASSWGQTEAF
v_call: TRBV5-6

cdr3_aa: ASSIQGASSNQPQH
v_call: TRBV19

cdr3_aa: SASSGTNEGTIY
v_call: TRBV20-1

cdr3_aa: ASSYSYGEANEKLF
v_call: TRBV6-5

cdr3_aa: ASSLRAGEFYEQY
v_call: TRBV27

cdr3_aa: ASSIPGVAYGYT
v_call: TRBV19

cdr3_aa: ASSLATRNEQF
v_call: TRBV5-6

cdr3_aa: AWSLASGVEQF
v_call: TRBV30

cdr3_aa: ASSPTGWGNQPQH
v_call: TRBV4-1

cdr3_aa: ASSPLGQGNYGYT
v_call: TRBV6-5

cdr3_aa: ASSPRDSRGTGELF
v_call: TRBV18

cdr3_aa: ASSTRQGRANVLT
v_call: TRBV19

cdr3_aa: ASSQGAWANVLT
v_call: TRBV3-1/TRBV3-2

cdr3_aa: ASRQRSGDTQY
v_call: TRBV7-2

cdr3_aa: ATSESGAKDTQY
v_call: TRBV24-1

cdr3_aa: ASSEAGTGRSEAF
v_call: TRBV2

cdr3_aa: ASGLVPGQGNTEAF
v_call: TRBV12-5

cdr3_aa: ASSPGGNTEAF
v_call: TRBV18

cdr3_aa: ASSFRVSGTGNTIY
v_call: TRBV19

cdr3_aa: ASSFVYSNQPQH
v_call: TRBV6-1

cdr3_aa: ASSVGQGRPQH
v_call: TRBV9

cdr3_aa: ASSFIYSPGQGEDGYT
v_call: TRBV11-2

cdr3_aa: ASSDRVTQLETQY
v_call: TRBV6-5

cdr3_aa: ASSVSGVSAQY
v_call: TRBV2

cdr3_aa: ASSLATRSPLH
v_call: TRBV12-3/TRBV12-4

cdr3_aa: ASSLSGGAMDTQY
v_call: TRBV18

cdr3_aa: ASSAGVTGNQPQH
v_call: TRBV2

cdr3_aa: ASSADRAGDQPQH
v_call: TRBV7-8

cdr3_aa: ASTMDRGQNTQY
v_call: TRBV6-5

cdr3_aa: ASSRPGTESYEQY
v_call: TRBV5-6

cdr3_aa: ASSYSRGQLAEAF
v_call: TRBV6-6

cdr3_aa: ASSPGTGGVGGYT
v_call: TRBV7-3

cdr3_aa: ASSTINPQRSTDTQY
v_call: TRBV19

cdr3_aa: ASIPVSADEAF
v_call: TRBV7-9

cdr3_aa: ASFSQGSGNTIY
v_call: TRBV2

cdr3_aa: ASRPDGQGARGEQY
v_call: TRBV7-3

cdr3_aa: ASSLSVGYT
v_call: TRBV12-3/TRBV12-4

cdr3_aa: ASSLGAAVLWEQY
v_call: TRBV7-8

cdr3_aa: ARGGTGVSPLH
v_call: TRBV5-3

cdr3_aa: ASSPGTSADTQY
v_call: TRBV10-2